One sample yielded the 4 T cell receptor beta chains listed below, sequenced in a study of CD8+CD57+ T cells in acquired aplastic anemia. The template for TCR beta VDJ and CDR3 sequence profiling was genomic DNA. A single record per CDR3 protein comes from TCRdb applying MiXCR to the reads. Here the sample spans 95,000 to 150,000 distinct CDR3 sequences, 58% being singletons. All sequencing subjects had displayed CD8+CD57+ cell expansion on flow cytometry. The sample taken for sequencing was sorted CD4+, CD8+, or CD8+CD57+ T cells (not recorded which) from PBMCs. The receptors stem from a human donor with aplastic anemia.

V usage is TRBV7-3 and J usage is TRBJ2-3; TRBD1 matches at 7 bases. CDR1 and CDR2 (germline): SGHTA, FQGTGA. V gave up 4 bases and J gave up 4 bases; unmatched junction bases: 8. The length of the CDR3 is 15 residues. CDR3 DNA sequence: TGTGCCAGCAGCTCCCGACAGGGAATGGCAGATACGCAGTATTTT. This sequence encodes CASSSRQGMADTQYF.

V is TRBV19 and J is TRBJ1-5; D ambiguous. The CDR3 contains 13 residues. The germline gives CDR1 LNHDA, CDR2 SQIVND (reference sequence). Trimming left V 7 bases short and J 3 bases short, with 10 bases between. DNA for the CDR3: TGTGCCAGTAATCGGGGATTCAATCAGCCCCAGCATTTT. Its translation is CASNRGFNQPQHF.

As DNA, the CDR3 is TGTGCCAGCAGCTTAAACAGGGCCCACTATGGCTACACCTTC. This encodes CASSLNRAHYGYTF. V and J are TRBV5-4 and TRBJ1-2, with a weak D call TRBD1 (6 bases). The germline V and J ends were trimmed by 2 bases and 3 bases, with 11 bases remaining between them. The germline gives CDR1 SGHNT, CDR2 YYREEE (reference sequence). This CDR3 is 14 amino acids long. The full variable domain, rest sourced from reference TRBV5-4 and TRBJ1-2, is ETGVTQSPTHLIKTRGQQVTLRCSSQSGHNTVSWYQQALGQGPQFIFQYYREEENGRGNFPPRFSGLQFPNYSSELNVNALELDDSALYLCASSLNRAHYGYTFGSGTRLTVV.

The V gene is TRBV30, the J gene TRBJ1-4, with D maybe TRBD1 (6 bases). Germline CDR1 is GTSNPN and CDR2 is SVGIG (reference sequence). This CDR3 is built from 13 residues. V lost 3 bases, J lost 5 bases, and 10 bases lay in between. This chain's CDR3 is CAWRDRMNEKLFF. In nucleotides, the CDR3 is TGTGCCTGGAGGGACAGAATGAATGAAAAACTGTTTTTT.